By frequency in the sample, the clone carrying this T cell receptor beta chain is medium-sized (0.01 to 0.1%). In germline, CDR1 is MNHEY, CDR2 SVGAGI. The length of the CDR3 is 15 residues. V dropped 0 bases and J dropped 2; count of bases not matched to a gene: 2. Amplification of TCR beta used genomic DNA extracted from peripheral blood. Rearranged V-D-J TRB sequences were amplified with a mixed TRB-A/B primer pool. TCRdb reprocessed the multiplex PCR reads with MiXCR, giving one entry per CDR3 protein. This table holds some 2,100 distinct CDR3 sequences, around 30% found once. The data are from a study of T cell repertoires in aging, cancer and after chemotherapy. Across the study: Patients with glioblastoma brain tumors were sampled before and after temozolomide-based therapy.

This chain connects TRBV6-5 to TRBJ1-2; 8 bases are shared with TRBD1. The origin of this receptor is a human donor with a solid tumor. Sequencing used blood. This chain's CDR3 is CASSYSGTGNYGYTF. The CDR3 DNA sequence: TGTGCCAGCAGTTACTCGGGGACAGGAAACTATGGCTACACCTTC.